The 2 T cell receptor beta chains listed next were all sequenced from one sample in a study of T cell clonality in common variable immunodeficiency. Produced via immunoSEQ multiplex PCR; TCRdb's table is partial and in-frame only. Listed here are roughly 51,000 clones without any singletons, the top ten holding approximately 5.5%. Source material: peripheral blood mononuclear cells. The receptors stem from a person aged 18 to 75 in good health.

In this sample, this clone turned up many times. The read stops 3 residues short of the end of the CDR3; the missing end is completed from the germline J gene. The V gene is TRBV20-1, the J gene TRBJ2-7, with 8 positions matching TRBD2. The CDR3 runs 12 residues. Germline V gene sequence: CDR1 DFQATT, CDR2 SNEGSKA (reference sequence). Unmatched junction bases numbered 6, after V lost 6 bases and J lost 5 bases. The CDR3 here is CSAEGTRDEQYF. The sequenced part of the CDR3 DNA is TGCAGTGCCGAGGGGACTAGAGACGAG.

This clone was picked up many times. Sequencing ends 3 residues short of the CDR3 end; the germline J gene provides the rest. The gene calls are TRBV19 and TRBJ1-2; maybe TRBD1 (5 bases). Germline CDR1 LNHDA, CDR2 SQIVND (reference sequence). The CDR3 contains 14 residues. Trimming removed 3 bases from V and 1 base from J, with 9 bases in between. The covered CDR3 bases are TGTGCCAGTAGTATTCCAGGGTATAACTATGGC. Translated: CASSIPGYNYG. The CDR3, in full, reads CASSIPGYNYGYTF. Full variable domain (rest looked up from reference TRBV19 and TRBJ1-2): DGGITQSPKYLFRKEGQNVTLSCEQNLNHDAMYWYRQDPGQGLRLIYYSQIVNDFQKGDIAEGYSVSREKKESFPLTVTSAQKNPTAFYLCASSIPGYNYGYTFGSGTRLTVV.